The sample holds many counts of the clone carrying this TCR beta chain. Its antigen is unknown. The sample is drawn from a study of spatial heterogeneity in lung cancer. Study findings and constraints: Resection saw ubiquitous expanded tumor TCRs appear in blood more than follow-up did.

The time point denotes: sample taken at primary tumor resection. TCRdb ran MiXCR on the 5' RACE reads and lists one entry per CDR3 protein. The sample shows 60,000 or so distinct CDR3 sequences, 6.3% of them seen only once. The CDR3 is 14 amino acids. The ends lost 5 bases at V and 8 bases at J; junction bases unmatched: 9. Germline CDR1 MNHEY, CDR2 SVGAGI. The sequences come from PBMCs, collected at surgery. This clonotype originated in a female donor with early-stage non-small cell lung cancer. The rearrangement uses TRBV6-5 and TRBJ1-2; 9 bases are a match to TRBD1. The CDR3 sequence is CASSRGTGPFGYTF. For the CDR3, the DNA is TGTGCCAGCAGTAGGGGGACAGGGCCATTCGGCTACACCTTC.